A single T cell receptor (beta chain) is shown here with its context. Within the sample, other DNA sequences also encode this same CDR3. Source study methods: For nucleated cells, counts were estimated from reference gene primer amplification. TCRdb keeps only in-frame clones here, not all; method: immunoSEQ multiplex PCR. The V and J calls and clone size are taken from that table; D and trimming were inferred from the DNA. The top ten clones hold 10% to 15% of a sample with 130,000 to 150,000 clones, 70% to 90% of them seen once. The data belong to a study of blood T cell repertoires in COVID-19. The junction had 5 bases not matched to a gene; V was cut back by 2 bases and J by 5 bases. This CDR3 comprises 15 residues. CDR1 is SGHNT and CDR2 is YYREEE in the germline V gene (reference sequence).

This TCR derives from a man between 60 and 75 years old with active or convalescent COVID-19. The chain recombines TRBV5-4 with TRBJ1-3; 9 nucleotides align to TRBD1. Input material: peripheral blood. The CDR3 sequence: CASSLRDRERNTIYF. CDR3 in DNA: TGTGCCAGCAGCTTAAGGGACAGGGAAAGAAACACCATATATTTT.